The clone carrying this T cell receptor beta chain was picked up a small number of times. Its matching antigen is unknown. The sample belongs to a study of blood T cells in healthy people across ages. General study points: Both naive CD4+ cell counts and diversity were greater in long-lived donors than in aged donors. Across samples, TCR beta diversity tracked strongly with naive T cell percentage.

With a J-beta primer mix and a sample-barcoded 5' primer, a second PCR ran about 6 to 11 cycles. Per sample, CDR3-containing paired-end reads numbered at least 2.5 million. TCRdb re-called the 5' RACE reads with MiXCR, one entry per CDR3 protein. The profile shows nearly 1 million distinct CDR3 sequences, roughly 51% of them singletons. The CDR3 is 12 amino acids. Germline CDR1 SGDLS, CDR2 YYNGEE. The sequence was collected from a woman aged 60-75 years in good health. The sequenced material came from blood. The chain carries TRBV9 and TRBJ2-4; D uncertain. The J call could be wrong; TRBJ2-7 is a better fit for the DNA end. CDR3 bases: TGTGCCAGCAGCTCATCATGGAACGAGCAGTACTTC. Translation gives CASSSSWNEQYF.